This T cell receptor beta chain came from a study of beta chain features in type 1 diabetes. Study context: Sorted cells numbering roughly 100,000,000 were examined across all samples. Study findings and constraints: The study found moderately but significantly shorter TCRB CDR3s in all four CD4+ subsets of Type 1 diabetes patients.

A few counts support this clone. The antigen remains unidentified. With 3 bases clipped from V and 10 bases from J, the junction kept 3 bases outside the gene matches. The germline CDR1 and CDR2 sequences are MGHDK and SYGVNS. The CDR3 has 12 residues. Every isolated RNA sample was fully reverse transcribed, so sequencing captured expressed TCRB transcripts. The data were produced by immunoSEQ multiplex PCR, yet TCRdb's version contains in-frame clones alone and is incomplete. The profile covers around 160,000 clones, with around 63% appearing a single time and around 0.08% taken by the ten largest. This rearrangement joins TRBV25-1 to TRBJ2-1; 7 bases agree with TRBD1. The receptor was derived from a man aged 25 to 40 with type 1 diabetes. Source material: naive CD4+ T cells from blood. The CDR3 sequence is CASSDGQAEQFF. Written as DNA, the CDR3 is TGTGCCAGCAGTGACGGACAGGCCGAGCAGTTCTTC. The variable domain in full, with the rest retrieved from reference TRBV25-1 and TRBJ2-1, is EADIYQTPRYLVIGTGKKITLECSQTMGHDKMYWYQQDPGMELHLIHYSYGVNSTEKGDLSSESTVSRIRTEHFPLTLESARPSHTSQYLCASSDGQAEQFFGPGTRLTVL.